This TCR beta chain was obtained from a study of STAT5B mutations in CD4+ large granular lymphocyte leukemia. General observations from the study: No patients shared main leukemic clonotypes, though about 26% appeared at low frequency elsewhere.

V gave up 0 bases and J gave up 3 bases, with 15 bases separating them. Germline V gene data show CDR1 as SGDLS and CDR2 as YYNGEE. The CDR3 is made up of 17 amino acids. Concerning this clone: Its antigen is not known.

Assay used: immunoSEQ multiplex PCR; TCRdb lists only in-frame clones, some missing. Of 40,000 to 55,000 clones in the sample, approximately 84% were seen once. The material sequenced was CD4+ T cells from blood buffy coats. The chain employs TRBV9 and TRBJ1-4; D possibly corresponds to TRBD1 (6 bases). The clonotype comes from a human donor in good health. CDR3 sequence: CASSVEATGLSNEKLFF. The CDR3 region has the DNA TGTGCCAGCAGCGTAGAAGCCACAGGGTTGTCTAATGAAAAACTGTTTTTT. Complete variable domain (other parts from reference TRBV9 and TRBJ1-4): DSGVTQTPKHLITATGQRVTLRCSPRSGDLSVYWYQQSLDQGLQFLIQYYNGEERAKGNILERFSAQQFPDLHSELNLSSLELGDSALYFCASSVEATGLSNEKLFFGSGTQLSVL.